The T cell receptor (beta chain) under discussion was sequenced for a study of blood T cell repertoires in COVID-19. Produced via immunoSEQ multiplex PCR; TCRdb's table is partial and in-frame only. Of 65,000 to 90,000 clones in the sample, around 88% are singletons; the top ten hold 8% to 9.5%. Germline V gene data show CDR1 as MNHEY and CDR2 as SVGAGI. CDR3 size: 13 residues. V lost 5 bases, J lost 4 bases, and 1 base stayed unmatched. Sequenced: peripheral blood. This clonotype was obtained from a man younger than 40 with acute or convalescent COVID-19. V gene TRBV6-5 combines with J gene TRBJ2-7; TRBD2 agrees at 11 bases. CDR3 DNA sequence: TGTGCCAGCAGTCGGACTAGCGGGTACGAGCAGTACTTC. Residues: CASSRTSGYEQYF.